The rows below give T cell receptor beta chains drawn from one sample of a study of cytomegalovirus exposure and HLA in healthy donors. Assay used: immunoSEQ multiplex PCR; TCRdb lists only in-frame clones, some missing. Of roughly 100,000 clones detected, around 74% appear once; the ten largest clones hold under 2%. The sequencing input was PBMCs. All receptors come from a woman aged 40 to 55 in good health and CMV-seronegative. Each CDR3 is given with its conserved first and last residue.

>TRBV29-1
CSVVAGGGGTQYF
>TRBV19
CASMATTRTYNEQFF
>TRBV6-5
CASSYSLTVSYNEQFF
>TRBV28
CASSSLGHPYEQYF
>TRBV7-2
CASSETVGSYEQYF
>TRBV4-2
CASSQDQVSAAQYF
>TRBV30
CAWSTGGGTEAFF
>TRBV18
CASSGQAYSRVELQPQHF
>TRBV7-9
CASSLRGLETQYF
>TRBV18
CASSPPTSGAYEQYF
>TRBV7-2
CASSLRDRGYNEQFF
>TRBV6-5
CASSYRPRSPDTQYF
>TRBV5-1
CASSLTGAVEYGYTF
>TRBV30
CAWRSEPRDSQETQYF
>TRBV30
CAWERGRGREQYF
>TRBV11-2
CASSLEALAGVRGEQFF
>TRBV7-3
CASSPSGGGTDTQYF
>TRBV10-3
CAISESKVAQNIQYF
>TRBV19
CASTKGGTGNTGELFF
>TRBV9
CASSVGGRGGSQNNEQFF
>TRBV6-5
CASTWDRGTYNEQFF
>TRBV19
CASSIGGSTDTQYF
>TRBV19
CASSTDGDTGELFF
>TRBV12-2
CASRSDWTGELFF
>TRBV30
CAWSPRGNQPQHF
>TRBV19
CASSSSTVYNEKLFF
>TRBV18
CASSPTSGSLYEQYF
>TRBV7-2
CASSLGQSSYEQYF
>TRBV1
CTSSRFLETGYIQYF